Shown below are 9 T cell receptor beta chains from a single sample sequenced in a study of graft-versus-host responses after intestinal transplantation. Method: immunoSEQ multiplex PCR; TCRdb's copy keeps in-frame clones and lacks some. The table lists tens of thousands of clones, about 93% of them singletons. Their antigen targets remain unknown. This specimen consisted of unstimulated CD8+ T cells sorted from spleen or lymph node cells, obtained before intestinal transplant. The source of these receptors is a human donor who received an intestinal transplant.

The rearrangement uses TRBV29-1 and TRBJ2-7; 7 nucleotides line up with TRBD1. Germline CDR1 and CDR2: SQVTM and ANQGSEA. This CDR3 has 12 amino acids. The junction had 5 bases not matched to a gene; V was cut back by 7 bases and J by 2 bases. In DNA, the CDR3 is TGCAGCGCCGGGACAGATACCTACGAGCAGTACTTC. This gives the protein CSAGTDTYEQYF.

The chain combines TRBV5-5 with TRBJ2-3, with 15 bases identical to TRBD2. V trimming: 0 bases; J trimming: 3 bases; junction bases outside the gene matches: 11. Germline lookup yields CDR1 SGHKS and CDR2 YYEKEE (reference sequence). This CDR3 is 20 amino acids long. The CDR3: CASSLAVGLAGGTKTDTQYF. CDR3 coding DNA: TGTGCCAGCAGCTTGGCCGTAGGACTAGCGGGGGGGACGAAAACAGATACGCAGTATTTT.

The rearrangement links TRBV6-1 to TRBJ1-2; 7 bases agree with TRBD1. CDR1 and CDR2 from the germline V gene are MNHNS and SASEGT. The CDR3 consists of 15 residues. V was pared by 7 bases and J by 5 bases, with 13 bases of the junction left unmatched. The CDR3 nucleotides are TGTGCCAGCACTTCAAGACAGGGAGGTTTGTATGGCTACACCTTC. Translation: CASTSRQGGLYGYTF.

The chain has TRBV27 and TRBJ1-2; 9 nucleotides line up with TRBD1. The CDR3 is made up of 15 amino acids. V shed 5 bases, J shed 0 bases, and the junction held 4 bases outside the gene matches. The germline gives CDR1 MNHEY, CDR2 SMNVEV (reference sequence). The CDR3 DNA reads as TGTGCCAGCAGTAAGGACAGGGGAGCTAACTATGGCTACACCTTC. Translating gives CASSKDRGANYGYTF.

V is TRBV30 and J is TRBJ2-7; maybe TRBD1 (6 bases). The germline V and J ends were trimmed by 3 bases and 3 bases, with 15 bases remaining between them. Germline CDR1 and CDR2: GTSNPN and SVGIG (reference sequence). The CDR3 loop spans 14 amino acids. The CDR3 DNA reads TGTGCCTGGAGGGATCCAGGGGTAGGCTACGAGCAGTACTTC. It encodes CAWRDPGVGYEQYF.

This clone showed up just once. This chain joins TRBV7-9 and TRBJ2-5; no definite D call. Germline values: CDR1 SEHNR, CDR2 FQNEAQ (reference sequence). The CDR3 runs 14 residues. Trimming left V 4 bases short and J 2 bases short, with 11 bases between. The CDR3 reads CASSSHDNQETQYF. CDR3 DNA: TGTGCCAGCAGCTCTCACGACAATCAAGAGACCCAGTACTTC.

V is TRBV14 and J is TRBJ2-3, with TRBD2 matching over 8 bases. In germline, CDR1 is SGHDN, CDR2 FVKESK. The CDR3 contains 15 residues. V was pared by 4 bases and J by 4 bases, with 7 bases of the junction left unmatched. This CDR3 reads CASSPTTGGPDTQYF. The CDR3 DNA is TGTGCCAGCAGCCCGACGACGGGGGGGCCAGATACGCAGTATTTT.

V gene TRBV4-3 combines with J gene TRBJ2-3; 8 nucleotides agree with TRBD1. Trimming removed 1 base from V and 1 base from J; junction bases left unmatched: 13. The CDR3 length is 19 residues. Germline V gene lookup returns CDR1 LGHNA and CDR2 YSLEER. CDR3 loop: CASSQGGARQGTGTDTQYF. CDR3 DNA sequence: TGCGCCAGCAGCCAAGGGGGGGCTCGACAGGGGACCGGCACAGATACGCAGTATTTT.

The table lists this clone with a count of one. The chain carries TRBV7-4 and TRBJ2-7; D may be TRBD1 (6 bases). V shed 2 bases and J shed 0 bases, with 11 bases lying between them. Germline assignment: CDR1 SGHVT and CDR2 SQSDAQ. CDR3 size: 15 residues. The CDR3 reads CASSLSDSVSYEQYF. CDR3 coding DNA: TGTGCCAGCAGCTTATCGGACAGTGTCTCCTACGAGCAGTACTTC.